The rows below give T cell receptor beta chains drawn from one sample of a study of blood T cell repertoires in COVID-19. Sequenced by immunoSEQ multiplex PCR; TCRdb stores in-frame clones only, minus some. The sample contains 200,000 to 300,000 clones, about 82% of which appear only once. The material sequenced was peripheral blood. The receptor source for this set is a man between 50 and 59 years old with COVID-19, enrolled during active disease. CDR3s include the opening cysteine and the closing phenylalanine or tryptophan. The D gene is left open where the match is weak.

J | D | V | DNA | CDR3
TRBJ2-6 | . | TRBV4-2 | TGTGCCAGCAGCCAAGAAACAGGGCCTACAGGGGCCAACGTCCTGACTTTC | CASSQETGPTGANVLTF
TRBJ2-5 | TRBD2 | TRBV9 | TGTGCCAGCAGCGAGAGCGGGGGGGGAGAGACCCAGTACTTC | CASSESGGGETQYF
TRBJ2-1 | . | TRBV5-1 | TGCGCCAGCAGCTTGGCTTTTGAGTACAATGAGCAGTTCTTC | CASSLAFEYNEQFF
TRBJ2-5 | . | TRBV7-2 | TGTGCCAGCAGCGGACGAACGGGAATCGAGACCCAGTACTTC | CASSGRTGIETQYF
TRBJ2-7 | . | TRBV27 | TGTGCCAGCAGTTTATCGGGCGGGGCTGGCGAGCAGTACTTC | CASSLSGGAGEQYF
TRBJ2-1 | . | TRBV19 | TGTGCCAGTAGTATATTCGCAGGGGGGCCCAATGAGCAGTTCTTC | CASSIFAGGPNEQFF
TRBJ2-5 | TRBD2 | TRBV3-1/TRBV3-2 | TGTGCCAGCAGCCAGGACCCCGGGAGGAGTGAGACCCAGTACTTC | CASSQDPGRSETQYF
TRBJ2-1 | TRBD2 | TRBV19 | TGTGCCAGTAGTATAGAGGCTAGCGGGGCCTACAATGAGCAGTTCTTC | CASSIEASGAYNEQFF
TRBJ1-2 | TRBD1 | TRBV5-1 | TGCGCCAGCAGCCCGGACAGGGGTTATGGCTACACCTTC | CASSPDRGYGYTF
TRBJ2-7 | TRBD1 | TRBV4-3 | TGCGCCAGCAGCCAAGTCCTCAGACAGGGGAGGTACGAGCAGTACTTC | CASSQVLRQGRYEQYF
TRBJ1-4 | TRBD1 | TRBV10-2 | TGCGCCAGCAGTGAAAGGCAGGGGGGACATGAAAAACTGTTTTTT | CASSERQGGHEKLFF
TRBJ1-1 | . | TRBV3-1/TRBV3-2 | TGTGCCAGCAGCCAAGTAGAGGGAAACACTGAAGCTTTCTTT | CASSQVEGNTEAFF
TRBJ1-6 | . | TRBV11-3 | TGTGCCAGCAGCTTAACTGATAATTCACCCCTCCACTTT | CASSLTDNSPLHF
TRBJ1-1 | TRBD1 | TRBV7-6 | TGTGCCAGCAGCTCTGAACTCTCGGGACAGAGGACTGAAGCTTTCTTT | CASSSELSGQRTEAFF
TRBJ2-5 | TRBD1 | TRBV7-2 | TGTGCCAGCAGCCAAAACAGGGGTGGGGAGACCCAGTACTTC | CASSQNRGGETQYF
TRBJ2-5 | TRBD2 | TRBV6-1 | TGTGCCAGCAGTGAATTTGGCGGGGGGGGGCTTGAGACCCAGTACTTC | CASSEFGGGGLETQYF
TRBJ1-1 | . | TRBV6-6 | TGTGCCAGCAGTTCTGCGGGGGGAATGGACACTGAAGCTTTCTTT | CASSSAGGMDTEAFF
TRBJ1-1 | . | TRBV9 | TGTGCCAGCAGCGTAGAGCCCTACACTGAAGCTTTCTTT | CASSVEPYTEAFF
TRBJ2-1 | . | TRBV4-3 | TGCGCCAGCAGCCAAGACCTAGCCTACTACAATGAGCAGTTCTTC | CASSQDLAYYNEQFF
TRBJ1-5 | . | TRBV6-5 | TGTGCCAGCGGGAGGGTTAATCAGCCCCAGCATTTT | CASGRVNQPQHF
TRBJ1-2 | . | TRBV7-2 | TGTGCCAGCAGCTTACGGACAGACTATGGCTACACCTTC | CASSLRTDYGYTF
TRBJ2-2 | TRBD2 | TRBV9 | TGTGCCAGCAGCAAGACTAGCGGGCTTAACACCGGGGAGCTGTTTTTT | CASSKTSGLNTGELFF
TRBJ2-1 | TRBD1 | TRBV11-2 | TGTGCCAGCAGAACCGGGACAGGGGACTACAATGAGCAGTTCTTC | CASRTGTGDYNEQFF
TRBJ2-1 | . | TRBV19 | TGTGCCAGTAGTATAGGGACAATCTACAATGAGCAGTTCTTC | CASSIGTIYNEQFF
TRBJ1-6 | . | TRBV3-1/TRBV3-2 | TGTGCCAGCAGCGCTAGGACTGATAATTCACCCCTCCACTTT | CASSARTDNSPLHF
TRBJ2-4 | . | TRBV6-5 | TGTGCCAGCAGAGGACAGCCTGGGTACATTCAGTACTTC | CASRGQPGYIQYF
TRBJ1-1 | TRBD1 | TRBV5-1 | TGCGCCAGCACAGGACAGGACAACACTGAAGCTTTCTTT | CASTGQDNTEAFF